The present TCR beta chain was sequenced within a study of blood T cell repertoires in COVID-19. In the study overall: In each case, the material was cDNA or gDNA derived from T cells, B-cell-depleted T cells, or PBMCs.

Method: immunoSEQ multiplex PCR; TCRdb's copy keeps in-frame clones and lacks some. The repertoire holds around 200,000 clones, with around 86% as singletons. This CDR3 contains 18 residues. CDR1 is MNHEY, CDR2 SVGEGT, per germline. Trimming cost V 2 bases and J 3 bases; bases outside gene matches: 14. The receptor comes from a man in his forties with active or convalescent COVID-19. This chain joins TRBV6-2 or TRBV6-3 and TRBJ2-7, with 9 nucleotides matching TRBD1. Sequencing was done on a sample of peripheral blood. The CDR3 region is CASSYDRTGAFPLYEQYF. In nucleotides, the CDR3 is TGTGCCAGCAGTTACGACCGGACAGGGGCGTTCCCTCTCTACGAGCAGTACTTC.